The TCR beta chain described here comes from a study of T cell responses to AZD1222 COVID-19 vaccine. Regarding the study as a whole: Baseline testing showed seropositivity in only five or six AZD1222 recipients.

Note on this clone: Its antigen is undetermined.

The CDR3 has 15 residues. The data were produced by immunoSEQ multiplex PCR, yet TCRdb's version contains in-frame clones alone and is incomplete. The repertoire holds some 80,000 clones, 88% seen once, with roughly 10% in the top ten. The source was peripheral blood, collected 28 days after the second dose of the MenACWY control vaccine. The sequence derives from an adult who received the MenACWY meningococcal vaccine as a control. The chain links TRBV21-1 to TRBJ2-3. TRBV21-1 represents a pseudogene. DNA of the CDR3: TGTGCCAGCAGATCCCCATACGCTAGCACAGATACGCAGTATTTT. Translated, it gives CASRSPYASTDTQYF.